The TCR beta chain under discussion was sequenced for a study of glioma-infiltrating T cells after dendritic cell vaccination. Time point given: after dendritic cell vaccination, including at tumor progression/relapse. No glioblastoma patient carried an isocitrate dehydrogenase mutation. Measured with immunoSEQ multiplex PCR; TCRdb has only the in-frame clones, and not every one. The table lists roughly 85,000 clones, approximately 81% of them singletons. V was pared by 6 bases and J by 1 base, with 9 bases of the junction left unmatched. From germline, CDR1 is WNHNN and CDR2 SYGVQD (reference sequence). The CDR3 has 18 residues. This clone has only one observation.

The sample was blood, taken after dendritic cell vaccination. This clonotype originated in a human donor with glioblastoma. This rearrangement joins TRBV10-1 to TRBJ2-5; 15 bases agree with TRBD2. The CDR3 protein is CASRVRTSGRGGQETQYF. The CDR3 coding sequence is TGCGCCAGCAGGGTCAGGACTAGCGGGAGGGGGGGCCAAGAGACCCAGTACTTC.